The next 19 T cell receptor beta chains were all read from a single sample in a study of CD8 T cells in Susac syndrome. An amount of RNA that ranged from roughly 0.5 to 1 ug was reverse transcribed with random hexamers. TCRdb re-called the immunoSEQ multiplex PCR reads through MiXCR, storing one row per CDR3 protein. The sample lists approximately 220,000 distinct CDR3 sequences, 95% occurring once. What was sequenced was CD4+ T cells from PBMCs. These receptors all stem from a human donor with multiple sclerosis.

The chain is built from TRBV25-1 and TRBJ2-5, with D unclear. Deletions cut 2 bases from V and 10 bases from J, with 8 bases between. Germline loops: CDR1 MGHDK, CDR2 SYGVNS. The CDR3 contains 11 residues. The chain's CDR3 is CASSEDILQYF. The CDR3 bases are TGTGCCAGCAGTGAAGATATACTCCAGTACTTC.

The chain employs TRBV5-1 and TRBJ2-5; possible D gene TRBD1, 6 bases. The germline V gene encodes CDR1 SGHRS and CDR2 YFSETQ. The CDR3 covers 14 residues. With 4 bases removed from V and 5 bases from J, the gap between germline ends came to 15 bases. This CDR3 is CASSPSTRGETQYF. For the CDR3, the DNA is TGCGCCAGCAGCCCATCAACCAGGGGCGAGACCCAGTACTTC.

The chain is built from TRBV15 and TRBJ1-1; D is unclear. The CDR3 is made up of 18 amino acids. Germline CDR1 reads LNHNV; CDR2 reads YYDKDF (reference sequence). V lost 2 bases, J lost 0 bases, and 19 bases lay in between. CDR3 DNA: TGTGCCACCAGCAGAATAGGGCACCTTAGGGCCCTGAACACTGAAGCTTTCTTT. The encoded protein is CATSRIGHLRALNTEAFF.

V is TRBV9 and J is TRBJ2-7, with 11 positions matching TRBD2. The CDR3 is 16 amino acids. Germline V gives CDR1 SGDLS, CDR2 YYNGEE. V gave up 2 bases and J gave up 3 bases; unmatched junction bases: 7. CDR3 nucleotide sequence: TGTGCCAGCAGCGTTACTAGCGGGGGACCCGGCTACGAGCAGTACTTC. It codes for CASSVTSGGPGYEQYF.

This chain connects TRBV20-1 to TRBJ1-1; TRBD1 aligns across 9 bases. V lost 3 bases, J lost 1 base, and 6 bases stayed unmatched. In germline, CDR1 is DFQATT, CDR2 SNEGSKA (reference sequence). The CDR3 runs to 15 residues. As DNA, the CDR3 is TGCAGTGCTAGGGAACCGGGACAGGGGAACACTGAAGCTTTCTTT. It codes for CSAREPGQGNTEAFF.

V and J are TRBV9 and TRBJ2-3, with 8 bases aligning to TRBD1. CDR3 length: 15 amino acids. With V trimmed by 3 bases and J by 5 bases, 8 bases remained unmatched. CDR1 and CDR2 (germline): SGDLS, YYNGEE. The CDR3 nucleotides read TGTGCCAGCAGCGGTGCAGGGGGCTATGAAGATACGCAGTATTTT. It is translated as CASSGAGGYEDTQYF. Together with reference TRBV9 and TRBJ2-3, the CDR3 gives the full variable domain: DSGVTQTPKHLITATGQRVTLRCSPRSGDLSVYWYQQSLDQGLQFLIQYYNGEERAKGNILERFSAQQFPDLHSELNLSSLELGDSALYFCASSGAGGYEDTQYFGPGTRLTVL.

This sequence joins TRBV9 and TRBJ2-1; TRBD2 is a possible D gene (6 bases). Germline CDR1 SGDLS, CDR2 YYNGEE. The CDR3 is 14 amino acids. Trimming took 0 bases from V and 7 from J, leaving 11 bases between them. DNA of the CDR3: TGTGCCAGCAGCGTAGGGTCAGGGAGGAATGAGCAGTTCTTC. This encodes CASSVGSGRNEQFF.

The V call is TRBV18, the J call TRBJ2-5, with TRBD1 matching over 7 bases. Trimming at V came to 6 bases and at J to 5 bases, leaving 9 bases not matched to a gene. CDR1 KGHSH and CDR2 LQKENI come from the germline V gene. The CDR3 is made up of 14 amino acids. CDR3 amino acids: CASSRGSPGETQYF. The CDR3 nucleotides are TGTGCCAGCTCCAGGGGGAGTCCCGGGGAGACCCAGTACTTC.

The chain employs TRBV18 and TRBJ2-7; the match to TRBD1 covers 9 bases. The germline V gene has CDR1 KGHSH and CDR2 LQKENI. The CDR3 sequence is 14 residues long. Losses at the gene ends were 6 bases for V and 5 bases for J; bases not matched to a gene: 8. The CDR3 DNA sequence: TGTGCCAGCTCCCCCGGACAGGGGATCGACGAGCAGTACGTC. The encoded protein is CASSPGQGIDEQYV.

The rearrangement uses TRBV30 and TRBJ1-2, with 7 bases matching TRBD1. The CDR3 is 13 residues long. The germline CDR1 and CDR2 sequences are GTSNPN and SVGIG (reference sequence). Here the CDR3 DNA reads TGTGCTTCACGACAGGGCGGCGCCTATGGCTACACCTTC. Its protein is CASRQGGAYGYTF.

The sample holds one count of this clonotype. This chain joins TRBV2 and TRBJ2-1; 7 nucleotides align to TRBD2. Trimming cost V 6 bases and J 0 bases; bases outside gene matches: 11. Germline lookup yields CDR1 SNHLY and CDR2 FYNNEI. The CDR3 has 17 residues. The CDR3 nucleotides are TGTGCCAGCAGGAGAGGGCTAGCGGAAAGCTCCTACAATGAGCAGTTCTTC. It yields the protein CASRRGLAESSYNEQFF. Full variable domain (rest looked up from reference TRBV2 and TRBJ2-1): EPEVTQTPSHQVTQMGQEVILRCVPISNHLYFYWYRQILGQKVEFLVSFYNNEISEKSEIFDDQFSVERPDGSNFTLKIRSTKLEDSAMYFCASRRGLAESSYNEQFFGPGTRLTVL.

The V gene is TRBV6-5, the J gene TRBJ2-6, with TRBD1 identical over 7 bases. The CDR3 length is 16 residues. V trimming: 4 bases; J trimming: 2 bases; junction bases outside the gene matches: 5. Per the germline V gene, CDR1 is MNHEY and CDR2 is SVGAGI. The CDR3 region is CASSFQTGAGANVLTF. The CDR3 region has the DNA TGTGCCAGCAGTTTTCAAACAGGGGCTGGGGCCAACGTCCTGACTTTC.

J is TRBJ1-2 and V is TRBV9; D is perhaps TRBD1 (6 bases). The germline V and J ends were trimmed by 4 bases and 5 bases, with 15 bases remaining between them. The CDR3 has 14 residues. From germline, CDR1 is SGDLS and CDR2 YYNGEE. Here the CDR3 DNA reads TGTGCCAGCAGCCAAGAGGGGGTTGGGTATGGCTACACCTTC. Its translation: CASSQEGVGYGYTF.

The chain joins TRBV5-1 to TRBJ2-5, with D perhaps TRBD1 or TRBD2 (5 bases each). CDR3 length: 17 amino acids. Trimming cost V 0 bases and J 3 bases, with 18 bases left between them. The germline V gene encodes CDR1 SGHRS and CDR2 YFSETQ. The chain's CDR3 is CASSLGSIGTPEETQYF. Written as DNA, the CDR3 is TGCGCCAGCAGCTTGGGGTCTATCGGGACGCCCGAAGAGACCCAGTACTTC.

Here the CDR3 DNA reads TGTGCCAGCAGCGCCACTAGCGGGGGCACAGATACGCAGTATTTT. It codes for CASSATSGGTDTQYF. This chain joins TRBV9 and TRBJ2-3, with TRBD2 identical over 10 bases. With V trimmed by 3 bases and J by 1 base, 2 bases remained unmatched. The CDR3 extends over 15 amino acids. The V gene's germline CDR1 is SGDLS and CDR2 YYNGEE.

The V and J genes are TRBV5-1 and TRBJ2-7, with a possible D match to TRBD2 (6 bases). This CDR3 has 14 amino acids. CDR1 SGHRS and CDR2 YFSETQ come from the germline V gene. V lost 1 base and J lost 6, with 14 bases in between. CDR3 sequence reads: CASSLFVGEAEQYF. As DNA, the CDR3 is TGCGCCAGCAGCTTGTTTGTAGGGGAGGCCGAGCAGTACTTC. Drawing the rest from reference TRBV5-1 and TRBJ2-7, the complete variable domain is KAGVTQTPRYLIKTRGQQVTLSCSPISGHRSVSWYQQTPGQGLQFLFEYFSETQRNKGNFPGRFSGRQFSNSRSEMNVSTLELGDSALYLCASSLFVGEAEQYFGPGTRLTVT.

V usage is TRBV29-1 and J usage is TRBJ2-3, with D possibly TRBD2 on 6 matching bases. The V end was cut by 4 bases, the J end by 4 bases, with 9 bases between. CDR3 length equals 12 residues. CDR1 is SQVTM and CDR2 is ANQGSEA in the germline V gene. CDR3 residues: CSVVGSADTQYF. Written as DNA, the CDR3 is TGCAGCGTTGTCGGGAGCGCAGATACGCAGTATTTT.

The gene calls are TRBV5-1 and TRBJ2-2; perhaps TRBD1 as D (6 bases). This CDR3 comprises 13 residues. Germline CDR1 and CDR2: SGHRS and YFSETQ. V gave up 0 bases and J gave up 7 bases, with 7 bases separating them. The CDR3 loop reads CASSLDRVGELFF. As DNA, the CDR3 is TGCGCCAGCAGCTTGGACAGGGTCGGGGAGCTGTTTTTT.

The chain employs TRBV3-1 and TRBJ2-6, with D possibly being TRBD1 or TRBD2 (5 bases each). The V gene's germline CDR1 is LGHDT and CDR2 YNNKEL (reference sequence). With 3 bases removed from V and 0 bases from J, the gap between germline ends came to 12 bases. The CDR3 has 17 amino acids. The CDR3 is CASSQGTDHSGANVLTF. In DNA, the CDR3 is TGTGCCAGCAGCCAGGGGACGGATCACTCTGGGGCCAACGTCCTGACTTTC.